These T cell receptor beta chains were read from a single sample in a study of blood T cell repertoires in COVID-19. Sequencing was performed with immunoSEQ multiplex PCR; in TCRdb, only in-frame clones are kept and a portion is missing. The top ten clones hold less than 45% of a sample with 120,000 to 150,000 clones, more than 75% of them seen once. Sequencing was performed on peripheral blood. The receptors were sampled from a man aged 50-59 years who had recovered from COVID-19. Both conserved end residues are part of each CDR3. The D gene is left open where the match is weak. Where a row states a size, it is once, few, many or the class of an expanded clone; other rows omit it.

v_gene	abundance	j_gene	d_gene	CDR3nt	CDR3aa
TRBV5-4	NA	TRBJ2-6	NA	TGTGCCAGCAGCTCTCCCGACAGCTCTGGGGCCAACGTCCTGACTTTC	CASSSPDSSGANVLTF
TRBV10-1	NA	TRBJ2-7	TRBD2	TGCGCCAGCCCCCAGCGACTAGCGGGGATCACCTACGAGCAGTACTTC	CASPQRLAGITYEQYF
TRBV21-1	NA	TRBJ2-7	NA	TGTGCCAGCAGCAAAGAGGAGGCGGATCCCTACGAGCAGTACTTC	CASSKEEADPYEQYF
TRBV19	NA	TRBJ1-5	TRBD1	TGTGCCAGTAGCGTGACAGGGGGTACCAGTCAGCCCCAGCATTTT	CASSVTGGTSQPQHF
TRBV5-4	NA	TRBJ2-2	NA	TGTGCCAGCAGCTTCCCTCGTGGGCAGGGAGGCACCGGGGAGCTGTTTTTT	CASSFPRGQGGTGELFF
TRBV11-3	NA	TRBJ2-7	NA	TGTGCCAGCAGCTTAGGGACAATCGGCGAGCAGTACTTC	CASSLGTIGEQYF
TRBV2	once	TRBJ1-2	NA	TGTGCCAGCAGTGAAGGGACAGACTCTCTTTATGGCTACACCTTC	CASSEGTDSLYGYTF
TRBV4-1	NA	TRBJ2-3	NA	TGCGCCAGCAGCCCTGGACTGCCCCCCACAGATACGCAGTATTTT	CASSPGLPPTDTQYF
TRBV3-1/TRBV3-2	NA	TRBJ2-4	TRBD1	TGTGCCAGCAGCCAAGGACCTTTAACTGGACAGGGAATTTTAGGCAAAAACATTCAGTACTTC	CASSQGPLTGQGILGKNIQYF
TRBV2	NA	TRBJ2-7	NA	TGTGCCAGCAGTCCGGTTCCCGGGACAAAGACCTACGAGCAGTACTTC	CASSPVPGTKTYEQYF
TRBV6-2/TRBV6-3	NA	TRBJ1-5	NA	TGTGCCAGCAGTTACGAGGGGGGGTTAGGGCCCCAGCATTTT	CASSYEGGLGPQHF
TRBV27	once	TRBJ1-6	TRBD1	TGTGCCAGCAGCAGAAGGACAGGTGGGAATACTAATTCACCCCTCCACTTT	CASSRRTGGNTNSPLHF
TRBV6-1	NA	TRBJ2-1	TRBD2	TGTGCCAGCAGTGAAGTGATTAGCGGGGGGTTGAGCTCCTACAATGAGCAGTTCTTC	CASSEVISGGLSSYNEQFF
TRBV6-2/TRBV6-3	NA	TRBJ2-5	TRBD1	TGTGCCAGCAGCTGGGACAGGGGGCGCGAGACCCAGTACTTC	CASSWDRGRETQYF
TRBV18	NA	TRBJ2-1	TRBD2	TGTGCCAGCTCACCCGGGACTATGAATGAGCAGTTCTTC	CASSPGTMNEQFF
TRBV6-2/TRBV6-3	NA	TRBJ1-5	TRBD1	TGTGCCAGCAGTTACTCACCGGGACAGGGAGATTATAGCAATCAGCCCCAGCATTTT	CASSYSPGQGDYSNQPQHF
TRBV10-3	NA	TRBJ1-1	TRBD1	TGTGCCACACAGGGGGCAGGGAACACTGAAGCTTTCTTT	CATQGAGNTEAFF
TRBV4-3	NA	TRBJ2-1	NA	TGCGCCAGCAGCCAAGGCTTCCGGGACACGACTTACAATGAGCAGTTCTTC	CASSQGFRDTTYNEQFF
TRBV5-1	NA	TRBJ2-2	NA	TGCGCCAGCAGCTTCTACTCACAGGGTAACACCGGGGAGCTGTTTTTT	CASSFYSQGNTGELFF
TRBV5-1	NA	TRBJ2-3	NA	TGCGCCAGCAGCTTAGCTAGCACAGATACGCAGTATTTT	CASSLASTDTQYF
TRBV5-1	NA	TRBJ2-3	TRBD2	TGCGCCAGCCGTCGGGTCGGCGGGGGTAGCACAGATACGCAGTATTTT	CASRRVGGGSTDTQYF
TRBV2	NA	TRBJ1-2	NA	TGTGCCAGCAGTGTGGAAACAGGGCCTTCCTATGGCTACACCTTC	CASSVETGPSYGYTF